The clone carrying this TCR beta chain has just a few counts. Its antigen remains unidentified. The sample is drawn from a study of T-cell memory formation after mild COVID-19. The CDR3 runs 12 residues. The V gene's germline CDR1 is MNHEY and CDR2 SVGAGI. Unmatched junction bases numbered 4, after V lost 10 bases and J lost 5 bases. Findings and caveats of the study: Later expanders leaned toward CD4+, whereas clones contracting from day 15 to 85 were balanced CD4/CD8. Researchers report contracting CD4+ clones mostly in CM and EM, with CD8+ clones in EMRA. Certain responding clones were present in pre-infection memory, suggesting participation of cross-reactive memory.

Researchers used 5'RACE with constant-segment primers to make TCR alpha and TCR beta cDNA libraries that carry sample barcodes and UMIs. TCRdb reanalysed the 5' RACE reads using MiXCR and keeps one entry per CDR3 protein. Of around 200,000 distinct CDR3 sequences listed, roughly 18% were seen once; the top ten hold 3.9%. The sequenced sample consisted of PBMCs or a T cell subset sorted from them (not recorded which). The receptor's source is a man aged 18 to 35 who had mild COVID-19 (a few samples of this study predate the infection). Cell type and time point are not known. The chain joins TRBV6-5 to TRBJ1-2; 10 nucleotides align to TRBD1. The CDR3, as DNA: TGTGCCATCTGGACAGGGGGTTATGGCTACACCTTC. Amino acids: CAIWTGGYGYTF.